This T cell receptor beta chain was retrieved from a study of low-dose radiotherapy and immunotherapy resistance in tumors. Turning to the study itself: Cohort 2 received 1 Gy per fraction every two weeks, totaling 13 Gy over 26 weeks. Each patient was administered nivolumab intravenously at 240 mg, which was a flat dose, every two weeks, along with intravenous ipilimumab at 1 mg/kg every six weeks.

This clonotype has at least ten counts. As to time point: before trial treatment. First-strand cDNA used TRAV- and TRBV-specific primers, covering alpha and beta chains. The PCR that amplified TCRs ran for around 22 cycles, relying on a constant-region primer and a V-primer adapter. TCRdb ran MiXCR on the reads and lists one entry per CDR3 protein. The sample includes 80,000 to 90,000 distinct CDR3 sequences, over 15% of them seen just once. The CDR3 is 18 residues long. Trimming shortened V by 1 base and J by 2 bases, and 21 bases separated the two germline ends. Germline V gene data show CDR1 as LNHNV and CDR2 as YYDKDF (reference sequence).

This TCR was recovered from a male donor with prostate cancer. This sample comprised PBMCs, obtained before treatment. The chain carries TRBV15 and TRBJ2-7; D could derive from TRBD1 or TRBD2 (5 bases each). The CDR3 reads CATSRGGTVGGPTYEQYF. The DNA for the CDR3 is TGTGCCACCAGCAGAGGGGGGACGGTTGGCGGGCCTACCTACGAGCAGTACTTC.